The 30 T cell receptor beta chains listed next were all sequenced from one sample in a study of blood T cell repertoires in COVID-19. Using immunoSEQ multiplex PCR, the repertoire was profiled, and TCRdb retains in-frame clones only, with some absent. The sample lists 250,000 to 300,000 clones, 70% to 90% occurring once. Sequencing was done on a sample of PBMCs or T cells enriched from blood (not recorded which). Source of these receptors: a woman in her forties or fifties who had recovered from COVID-19.

The chain carries TRBV2 and TRBJ1-1; possibly TRBD1 for D (6 bases). V lost 4 bases, J lost 5 bases, and 11 bases lay in between. This CDR3 is 13 amino acids long. CDR1 and CDR2 (germline): SNHLY, FYNNEI. The CDR3, as DNA: TGTGCCAGCAGTGCAGGGGCGGGTACTGAAGCTTTCTTT. Protein product: CASSAGAGTEAFF.

This chain connects TRBV6-4 to TRBJ2-1, with TRBD2 matching over 10 bases. Germline CDR1 MRHNA, CDR2 SNTAGT. The CDR3 is 15 residues long. The junction had 2 bases not matched to a gene; V was cut back by 2 bases and J by 4 bases. For the CDR3, the DNA is TGTGCCAGCAGTGACGGGACTAGCGAGTACAATGAGCAGTTCTTC. Translation: CASSDGTSEYNEQFF.

The rearrangement uses TRBV7-3 and TRBJ1-2; the D is unclear. Trimming shortened V by 0 bases and J by 8 bases, and 10 bases separated the two germline ends. CDR1 is SGHTA, CDR2 FQGTGA, per germline. The CDR3 is 13 residues long. The CDR3 coding sequence is TGTGCCAGCAGCTTAACGGGCAGGTCCGGCTACACCTTC. Its translation is CASSLTGRSGYTF.

The chain couples TRBV3-1 (or the pseudogene TRBV3-2) to TRBJ2-7; D gene uncertain. V lost 3 bases, J lost 0 bases, and 15 bases lay in between. Germline CDR1 LGHDT, CDR2 YNNKEL (reference sequence). This CDR3 has 16 amino acids. CDR3 region: CASSHHVLAHSYEQYF. The CDR3 region has the DNA TGTGCCAGCAGCCACCACGTCCTGGCTCACTCCTACGAGCAGTACTTC.

The CDR3 DNA reads as TGTGCCAGCAGCAGGGGGGGTGACACTGAAGCTTTCTTT. The encoded protein is CASSRGGDTEAFF. The J gene is TRBJ1-1, the V gene TRBV21-1. TRBV21-1 is marked as a pseudogene. This CDR3 is built from 13 residues.

This clone was picked up one time. The J gene is TRBJ1-5, the V gene TRBV18; tentatively, D is TRBD1 (5 bases). The CDR3 is 15 residues long. Trimming cost V 0 bases and J 6 bases, with 12 bases left between them. CDR1 is KGHSH, CDR2 LQKENI, per germline. CDR3 nucleotide sequence: TGTGCCAGCTCACCACCCTTATCTCAGGGTCAGCCCCAGCATTTT. Amino acids: CASSPPLSQGQPQHF.

The chain has TRBV12-3 or TRBV12-4 and TRBJ2-4, with D maybe TRBD2 (6 bases). V dropped 3 bases and J dropped 12 bases, with 9 bases sitting between them. This CDR3 has 11 residues. The CDR3 sequence is CASSLMGGQYF. Here the CDR3 DNA reads TGTGCCAGCAGTTTGATGGGGGGTCAGTACTTC.

This chain links TRBV21-1 with TRBJ2-7; TRBD2 is taken as the D call from the table, unchecked against the DNA. TRBV21-1 is shown as a pseudogene. The CDR3 contains 17 residues. DNA for the CDR3: TGTGCCTGGTTCCCGGGACTAGCGGGAGGGCCTCCCTACGAGCAGTACTTC. This encodes CAWFPGLAGGPPYEQYF.

The CDR3, as DNA: TGTGCCAGCAGTGGTTACTACGAGCAGTACTTC. This gives the protein CASSGYYEQYF. The rearrangement joins TRBV25-1 to TRBJ2-7; D remains unclear. The CDR3 has 11 residues. The germline V and J ends were trimmed by 4 bases and 3 bases, with 4 bases remaining between them. Germline V gives CDR1 MGHDK, CDR2 SYGVNS.

As regards this clone: The junction departs from the called germline gene at one end, perhaps through a read error. The V gene is TRBV7-7, the J gene TRBJ2-5, with a tentative D call TRBD2 (6 bases). Germline-derived CDR1 and CDR2 are SSHAT and FNYEAQ (reference sequence). The CDR3 runs to 14 residues. CDR3 in amino acids: CASSQGTVQETQYF. The DNA of the CDR3 is TGTGCTAGCAGCCAAGGGACTGTACAAGAGACCCAGTACTTC.

J is TRBJ2-3 and V is TRBV7-9, with a possible D match to TRBD1 (6 bases). V gave up 5 bases and J gave up 2 bases, with 11 bases separating them. Germline V gene sequence: CDR1 SEHNR, CDR2 FQNEAQ (reference sequence). The length of the CDR3 is 14 residues. In DNA form, the CDR3 reads TGTGCCAGCAGCCTCGGACAGCCCACAGATACGCAGTATTTT. Translating gives CASSLGQPTDTQYF. The full variable domain, completed using reference TRBV7-9 and TRBJ2-3, is DTGVSQNPRHKITKRGQNVTFRCDPISEHNRLYWYRQTLGQGPEFLTYFQNEAQLEKSRLLSDRFSAERPKGSFSTLEIQRTEQGDSAMYLCASSLGQPTDTQYFGPGTRLTVL.

The DNA for the CDR3 is TGTGCCAGCAGTTACTCCAGGGGAGAAAAACTGTTTTTT. This translates into CASSYSRGEKLFF. The V call is TRBV6-5, the J call TRBJ1-4; the D gene is possibly TRBD1 (6 bases). V was clipped by 0 bases and J by 8 bases, with 7 bases between them. From germline, CDR1 is MNHEY and CDR2 SVGAGI. This CDR3 comprises 13 residues.

This chain uses TRBV12-3 or TRBV12-4 with TRBJ1-1; D is possibly TRBD1 (5 bases). The CDR3 has 13 amino acids. Trimming took 1 base from V and 6 from J, leaving 9 bases between them. The CDR3 DNA sequence: TGTGCCAGCAGTTTAGGGGTGGGGCCTGAAGCTTTCTTT. It yields the protein CASSLGVGPEAFF.

This sequence joins TRBV20-1 and TRBJ2-3, with D possibly matching TRBD2 (5 bases). Germline V gene lookup returns CDR1 DFQATT and CDR2 SNEGSKA (reference sequence). V was clipped by 6 bases and J by 11 bases, with 15 bases between them. The CDR3 runs to 11 residues. Here the CDR3 DNA reads TGCAGTGCGCTTCGACTCGAGGGGCAGTATTTT. This gives the protein CSALRLEGQYF.

The chain joins TRBV27 to TRBJ2-2; a weak D match, TRBD1 (6 bases). Per germline, CDR1 MNHEY and CDR2 SMNVEV (reference sequence). V dropped 10 bases and J dropped 1 base, with 10 bases sitting between them. The length of the CDR3 is 13 residues. CDR3 DNA: TGTGCCACCAAAGGGGGGAACACCGGGGAGCTGTTTTTT. It is translated as CATKGGNTGELFF.

The V and J genes are TRBV29-1 and TRBJ1-1; D possibly corresponds to TRBD1 (6 bases). CDR1 and CDR2 from the germline V gene are SQVTM and ANQGSEA. Between the trimmed V and J ends, which lost 4 bases and 0 bases, there was a span of 9 bases. This CDR3 spans 13 amino acids. CDR3 protein: CSVGAGVNTEAFF. CDR3 sequence (DNA): TGCAGCGTTGGGGCAGGGGTGAACACTGAAGCTTTCTTT.

This clone was counted once. The chain employs TRBV2 and TRBJ2-1; the match to TRBD2 covers 8 bases. This CDR3 is built from 14 residues. Unmatched junction bases numbered 8, after V lost 6 bases and J lost 7 bases. Germline lookup yields CDR1 SNHLY and CDR2 FYNNEI. The CDR3 coding sequence is TGTGCCAGCAGCTTAAGGACTAGCCATAATGAGCAGTTCTTC. Its translation is CASSLRTSHNEQFF.

This sequence joins TRBV10-3 and TRBJ2-7, with 10 bases lining up with TRBD2. The CDR3 covers 15 residues. J was trimmed by 1 base and V by 3 bases; bases with no gene match: 3. CDR1 and CDR2 from the germline V gene are ENHRY and SYGVKD. CDR3 nucleotides: TGTGCCATCAGTGAAGAACTAGCGGGGTCCTACGAGCAGTACTTC. This sequence encodes CAISEELAGSYEQYF.

This clone was counted at least ten times. Other DNA sequences from this sample encode an identical CDR3 as well. The CDR3 region is CASSLVAGSSYEQYF. CDR3 nucleotides: TGCGCCAGCAGCTTGGTAGCGGGGAGCTCCTACGAGCAGTACTTC. The chain employs TRBV5-1 and TRBJ2-7; 8 positions match TRBD2. J was trimmed by 0 bases and V by 0 bases; bases with no gene match: 2. The CDR3 contains 15 residues. Germline V gene sequence: CDR1 SGHRS, CDR2 YFSETQ.

The CDR3 DNA sequence: TGTGCCAGCAGTTCTACTGATGCCAAAGCTTTCTTT. As protein: CASSSTDAKAFF. The chain uses TRBV6-5 and TRBJ1-1, with no clear D. Trimming shortened V by 4 bases and J by 9 bases, and 12 bases separated the two germline ends. Per germline, CDR1 MNHEY and CDR2 SVGAGI. The CDR3 is 12 amino acids.

The rearrangement joins TRBV11-2 to TRBJ2-5; 7 positions agree with TRBD1. After removal of 3 bases from V and 1 base from J, the junction contained 2 bases not matched to a gene. From germline, CDR1 is SGHAT and CDR2 FQNNGV. This CDR3 has 14 residues. The CDR3 nucleotides are TGTGCCAGCAGCTTGGGACAGCTCCAAGAGACCCAGTACTTC. Protein: CASSLGQLQETQYF.

This clone has ten or more counts. V gene TRBV5-1 combines with J gene TRBJ1-1; TRBD1 aligns across 8 bases. V gave up 3 bases and J gave up 5 bases; unmatched junction bases: 6. Per germline, CDR1 SGHRS and CDR2 YFSETQ. The CDR3 is 14 residues long. The CDR3 is CASSWGTGSTEAFF. In DNA, the CDR3 is TGCGCCAGCAGCTGGGGGACAGGTTCGACTGAAGCTTTCTTT.

This chain joins TRBV7-9 and TRBJ1-1; D gene ambiguous. V was clipped by 3 bases and J by 3 bases, with 11 bases between them. This CDR3 has 14 residues. Germline V lookup: CDR1 SEHNR, CDR2 FQNEAQ (reference sequence). In DNA, the CDR3 is TGTGCCAGCAGCTTGGGGAGGTCGGACACTGAAGCTTTCTTT. It is translated as CASSLGRSDTEAFF.

This clone was observed a single time. The junction departs from germline at one end; a sequencing error may be responsible. V is TRBV7-7 and J is TRBJ2-3; 7 bases map to TRBD2. The CDR3 consists of 16 residues. Germline V gene data show CDR1 as SSHAT and CDR2 as FNYEAQ (reference sequence). The CDR3: CASSLANGGGTDTQYF. CDR3 bases: TGTGCTAGCAGCTTAGCCAACGGGGGAGGGACAGATACGCAGTATTTT.

The V gene is TRBV30, the J gene TRBJ2-1; the D gene is possibly TRBD2 (7 bases). Germline CDR1 GTSNPN, CDR2 SVGIG (reference sequence). V lost 5 bases and J 0 bases, leaving 14 bases between the germline ends. The CDR3 consists of 15 residues. CDR3 DNA sequence: TGTGCCTGGGGGGGGCTAGCGGTCTCCTACAATGAGCAGTTCTTC. This codes for CAWGGLAVSYNEQFF.

This clone was seen a few times. The chain combines TRBV6-5 with TRBJ1-4; TRBD1 might be the D (5 bases). The V and J ends lost 6 bases and 2 bases respectively, with 13 bases between them. The CDR3 is 15 amino acids. Germline V gene lookup returns CDR1 MNHEY and CDR2 SVGAGI. This chain's CDR3 is CASRKGAATNEKLFF. CDR3 nucleotides: TGTGCCAGCAGGAAAGGGGCTGCGACTAATGAAAAACTGTTTTTT.

The table lists this clone with a count of one. The chain carries TRBV2 and TRBJ2-1; tentative D call: TRBD2 (5 bases). CDR1 and CDR2 from the germline V gene are SNHLY and FYNNEI. The CDR3 extends over 13 amino acids. V lost 2 bases and J lost 12, with 14 bases in between. CDR3 sequence: CASSELVGEGQFF. In DNA, the CDR3 is TGTGCCAGCAGTGAATTGGTGGGAGAGGGGCAGTTCTTC.

In its sample, this clone was seen once. The genes are TRBV6-5 and TRBJ1-6; TRBD1 is a possible D gene (5 bases). The V gene's germline CDR1 is MNHEY and CDR2 SVGAGI. The V gene lost 4 bases and the J gene lost 5 bases, with 12 bases spanning the gap. This CDR3 is built from 15 residues. CDR3 sequence reads: CASSLQETNNSPLHF. The CDR3 DNA sequence: TGTGCCAGCAGTTTACAGGAGACGAATAATTCACCCCTCCACTTT.

V is TRBV28 and J is TRBJ1-2; 8 bases map to TRBD1. CDR1 and CDR2 (germline): MDHEN, SYDVKM. V shed 6 bases, J shed 8 bases, and the junction held 8 bases outside the gene matches. This CDR3 comprises 13 residues. The CDR3 is CASRNDRGGGYTF. The CDR3 DNA is TGTGCCAGCAGGAACGACAGGGGTGGCGGCTACACCTTC.

For the CDR3, the DNA is TGCGCCAGCAGCCAACAGCTAGCGAACGAGCAGTACTTC. Protein sequence: CASSQQLANEQYF. The rearrangement uses TRBV4-1 and TRBJ2-7; possibly TRBD2 for D (6 bases). The CDR3 has 13 amino acids. The germline V and J ends were trimmed by 2 bases and 5 bases, with 10 bases remaining between them. CDR1 and CDR2 (germline): MGHRA, YSYEKL.